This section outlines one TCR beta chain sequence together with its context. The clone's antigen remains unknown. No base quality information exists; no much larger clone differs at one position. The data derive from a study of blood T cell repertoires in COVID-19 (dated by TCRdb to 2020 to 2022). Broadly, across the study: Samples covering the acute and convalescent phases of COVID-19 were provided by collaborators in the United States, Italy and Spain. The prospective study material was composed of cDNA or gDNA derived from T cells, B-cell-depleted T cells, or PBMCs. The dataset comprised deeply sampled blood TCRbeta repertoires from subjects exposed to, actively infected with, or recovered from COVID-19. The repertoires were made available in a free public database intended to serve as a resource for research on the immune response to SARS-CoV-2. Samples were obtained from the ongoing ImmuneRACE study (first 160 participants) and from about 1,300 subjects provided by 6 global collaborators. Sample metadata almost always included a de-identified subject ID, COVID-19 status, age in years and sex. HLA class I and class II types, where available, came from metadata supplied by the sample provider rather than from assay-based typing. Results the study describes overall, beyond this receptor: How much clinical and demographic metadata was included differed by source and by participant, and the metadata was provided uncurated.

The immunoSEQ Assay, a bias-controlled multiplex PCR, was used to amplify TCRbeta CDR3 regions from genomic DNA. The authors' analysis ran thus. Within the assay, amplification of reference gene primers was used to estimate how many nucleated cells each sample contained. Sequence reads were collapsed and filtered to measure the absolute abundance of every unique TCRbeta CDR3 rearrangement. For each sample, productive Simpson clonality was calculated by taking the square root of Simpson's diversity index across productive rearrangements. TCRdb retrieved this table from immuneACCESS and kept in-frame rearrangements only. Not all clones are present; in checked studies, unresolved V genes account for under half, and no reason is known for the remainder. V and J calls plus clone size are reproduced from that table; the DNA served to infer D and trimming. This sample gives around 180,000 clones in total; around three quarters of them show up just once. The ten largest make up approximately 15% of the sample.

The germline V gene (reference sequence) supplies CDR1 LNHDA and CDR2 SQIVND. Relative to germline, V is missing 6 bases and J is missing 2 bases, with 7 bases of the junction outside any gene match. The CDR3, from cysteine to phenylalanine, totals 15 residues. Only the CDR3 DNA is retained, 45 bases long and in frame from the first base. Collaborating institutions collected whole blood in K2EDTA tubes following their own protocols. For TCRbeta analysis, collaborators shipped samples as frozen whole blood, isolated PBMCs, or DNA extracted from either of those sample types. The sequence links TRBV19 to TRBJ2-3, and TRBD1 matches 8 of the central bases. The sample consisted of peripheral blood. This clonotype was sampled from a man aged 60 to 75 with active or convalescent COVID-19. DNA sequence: TGTGCCAGTAGAGATGGGACAGGCCTCACAGATACGCAGTATTTT. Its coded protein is CASRDGTGLTDTQYF.